This entry describes one T cell receptor beta chain. The data stem from a study of shared T cell receptors in the human thymus. The protocol was immunoSEQ multiplex PCR, while the TCRdb copy is restricted to in-frame clones and leaves out a portion. The data contain some 700,000 clones, approximately 90% of them singletons. J was trimmed by 1 base and V by 6 bases; bases with no gene match: 4. The CDR3 has 15 amino acids. Germline-derived CDR1 and CDR2 are ENHRY and SYGVKD. This sample also appeared in a second study, on human thymus T cells. That source notes: Related reports documented highly overlapping thymic repertoires among unrelated individuals.

Sequenced sample: thymocytes. This chain links TRBV10-3 with TRBJ2-2; 8 bases align to TRBD1. This TCR was recovered from a boy in the first two years of life with a congenital heart defect. The chain's CDR3 is CAISGQGWNTGELFF. The CDR3 coding sequence is TGTGCCATCAGCGGACAGGGCTGGAACACCGGGGAGCTGTTTTTT.